This TCR beta chain originates from a study of blood T cell repertoires in COVID-19. Looking at the study overall: T cells, B-cell-depleted T cells, or PBMCs provided the cDNA or gDNA that served as material.

Per the study methods: Scientists estimated how many nucleated cells there were by amplifying reference gene primers. The assay was immunoSEQ multiplex PCR, and TCRdb's table has in-frame clones only and misses some. V and J calls and clone size are given by that table; D and trimming were obtained from the DNA. Found here are roughly 97,000 clones, 70% to 85% of them singletons; the top ten hold about 3.3%. The germline V gene encodes CDR1 KGHDR and CDR2 SFDVKD. CDR3 length equals 15 residues. V lost 3 bases and J 2 bases, leaving 12 bases between the germline ends. The clonotype was recovered from an elderly woman with active or convalescent COVID-19. Sequencing used peripheral blood. This chain uses TRBV24-1 with TRBJ1-2, with D possibly matching TRBD1 (6 bases). CDR3 nucleotide sequence: TGTGCCACCAGTGATGGTTTAACAGGGAACTATGGCTACACCTTC. It encodes CATSDGLTGNYGYTF.